Below are 30 T cell receptor beta chains sequenced from a single sample in a study of T cell repertoires in cytomegalovirus infection. Each CDR3 protein is one row after TCRdb ran MiXCR on the reads. The sample includes some 97,000 distinct CDR3 sequences, 23% seen only once; the top ten take 35% to 50%. The specimen was CD8+ T cells from PBMCs. The origin of the receptors is a human donor in good health (CMV status not recorded). Some clones in this sample may be carry-over from other donors' samples.

V and J are TRBV15 and TRBJ1-5; D not certain. This CDR3 is built from 15 residues. In germline, CDR1 is LNHNV, CDR2 YYDKDF (reference sequence). V lost 5 bases to trimming and J lost 1 base, with 12 bases between them. CDR3 coding DNA: TGTGCCACCAGCCTTTTTGCGGCCAGCAATCAGCCCCAGCATTTT. This encodes CATSLFAASNQPQHF.

The chain couples TRBV14 to TRBJ2-5; D perhaps matches TRBD1 (6 bases). V shed 1 base and J shed 3 bases, with 24 bases lying between them. The CDR3 runs 19 residues. The germline V gene has CDR1 SGHDN and CDR2 FVKESK. The chain's CDR3 is CASSQVAGATLLREETQYF. In nucleotides, the CDR3 is TGTGCCAGCAGCCAAGTAGCAGGGGCCACCCTTCTAAGGGAAGAGACCCAGTACTTC. Supplemented by reference TRBV14 and TRBJ2-5, the full variable domain reads EAGVTQFPSHSVIEKGQTVTLRCDPISGHDNLYWYRRVMGKEIKFLLHFVKESKQDESGMPNNRFLAERTGGTYSTLKVQPAELEDSGVYFCASSQVAGATLLREETQYFGPGTRLLVL.

In this sample, this clonotype turned up many times. The genes are TRBV7-2 and TRBJ2-1, with D possibly matching TRBD1 (5 bases). Looked up from germline, CDR1 is SGHTA and CDR2 is FQGNSA. There are 14 residues in the CDR3. With 2 bases removed from V and 5 bases from J, the gap between germline ends came to 10 bases. DNA for the CDR3: TGTGCCAGCAGCTTAAACTTCAGGGACAATGAGCAGTTCTTC. Translation gives CASSLNFRDNEQFF.

This clonotype was found many times. V gene TRBV7-8 combines with J gene TRBJ2-2, with 9 bases matching TRBD2. CDR1 is SGHVS, CDR2 FQNEAQ, per germline. The V and J ends lost 1 base and 7 bases, in that order; junction bases with no gene match: 4. CDR3 length: 15 residues. CDR3 residues: CASSLGREGHGELFF. CDR3 bases: TGTGCCAGCAGCTTAGGGCGGGAGGGCCACGGGGAGCTGTTTTTT. The full variable domain, with the rest looked up from reference TRBV7-8 and TRBJ2-2, is GAGVSQSPRYKVAKRGQDVALRCDPISGHVSLFWYQQALGQGPEFLTYFQNEAQLDKSGLPSDRFFAERPEGSVSTLKIQRTQQEDSAVYLCASSLGREGHGELFFGEGSRLTVL.

J is TRBJ1-5 and V is TRBV6-2 or TRBV6-3; D ambiguous. The germline V gene encodes CDR1 MNHEY and CDR2 SVGEGT. This CDR3 has 13 residues. Trimming removed 2 bases at V and 3 bases at J, with 5 bases between. As DNA, the CDR3 is TGTGCCAGCAGTTACGCCCTCAATCAGCCCCAGCATTTT. It is translated as CASSYALNQPQHF.

The rearrangement uses TRBV28 and TRBJ2-6; the match to TRBD2 covers 13 bases. The CDR3 contains 18 residues. CDR1 is MDHEN and CDR2 is SYDVKM in the germline V gene. With 6 bases clipped from V and 0 bases from J, the junction kept 5 bases outside the gene matches. CDR3 nucleotides: TGTGCCAGCAGGGGGGGACTAGCGGGACTCTCTGGGGCCAACGTCCTGACTTTC. Amino acid sequence: CASRGGLAGLSGANVLTF.

The table lists this clonotype with a few counts. This chain uses TRBV19 with TRBJ2-3; D assignment may be TRBD1 or TRBD2 (5 bases each). Germline values: CDR1 LNHDA, CDR2 SQIVND (reference sequence). The CDR3 length is 14 residues. The germline V and J ends were trimmed by 6 bases and 7 bases, with 17 bases remaining between them. Here the CDR3 reads CASRTGADVYTQYF. The CDR3 coding sequence is TGTGCCAGTAGGACCGGGGCTGACGTTTATACGCAGTATTTT.

V usage is TRBV28 and J usage is TRBJ1-2; 8 bases are a match to TRBD1. V dropped 6 bases and J dropped 4; count of bases not matched to a gene: 10. This CDR3 has 15 amino acids. Germline V lookup: CDR1 MDHEN, CDR2 SYDVKM. The CDR3 nucleotides read TGTGCCAGCAGCCCGCCCGGACAGGGATCCTATGGCTACACCTTC. Amino acid sequence: CASSPPGQGSYGYTF.

This chain links TRBV28 with TRBJ2-1; no clear D gene. This CDR3 spans 13 amino acids. V shed 6 bases and J shed 8 bases, with 14 bases lying between them. Germline V lookup: CDR1 MDHEN, CDR2 SYDVKM. The CDR3 loop reads CASSLWANDEQFF. CDR3 nucleotides: TGTGCCAGCAGCCTATGGGCCAACGATGAGCAGTTCTTC.

This clonotype has just one count. The chain employs TRBV4-1 and TRBJ1-1; 7 bases align to TRBD1. The germline V gene encodes CDR1 MGHRA and CDR2 YSYEKL. The CDR3 covers 12 residues. V was clipped by 9 bases and J by 1 base; unmatched bases: 2. The CDR3 nucleotides read TGCGCCAGTCGACAGGGGAACACTGAAGCTTTCTTT. It is translated as CASRQGNTEAFF.

CDR3 in DNA: TGTGCCAGCAGTCCCTTCAGCGGACTAGAGCAGTTCTTC. Amino acids: CASSPFSGLEQFF. This chain uses TRBV27 with TRBJ2-1; D perhaps matches TRBD2 (6 bases). The CDR3 consists of 13 residues. The V gene lost 5 bases and the J gene lost 10 bases, with 15 bases spanning the gap. Germline values: CDR1 MNHEY, CDR2 SMNVEV (reference sequence).

The chain links TRBV6-1 to TRBJ2-3; TRBD2 agrees at 12 bases. The germline V gene has CDR1 MNHNS and CDR2 SASEGT. V shed 6 bases and J 2 bases; nucleotides not matched to a gene: 3. The CDR3 is made up of 15 amino acids. This CDR3 is CASRGLAGHTDTQYF. The CDR3 DNA follows: TGTGCCAGCAGAGGACTAGCGGGACACACAGATACGCAGTATTTT.

A few counts support this clonotype. The chain has TRBV20-1 and TRBJ2-7; possibly TRBD1 or TRBD2 for D (5 bases each). Looked up from germline, CDR1 is DFQATT and CDR2 is SNEGSKA (reference sequence). Deletions cut 7 bases from V and 6 bases from J, with 7 bases between. The CDR3 runs to 9 residues. The CDR3 here is CSGGPEQYF. In DNA, the CDR3 is TGCAGTGGGGGACCCGAGCAGTACTTC.

This clonotype was recorded a few times. This chain links TRBV11-2 with TRBJ1-1, with D possibly being TRBD1 (5 bases). This CDR3 spans 16 amino acids. V was cut by 5 bases and J by 2 bases, with 18 bases left in between. Germline CDR1 SGHAT, CDR2 FQNNGV. The CDR3 coding sequence is TGTGCCAGCAGCCCCCCTCAATCGGGGCCCAACACTGAAGCTTTCTTT. Translation: CASSPPQSGPNTEAFF.

The rearrangement links TRBV6-2 or TRBV6-3 to TRBJ1-1; 9 positions agree with TRBD1. Trimming removed 2 bases from V and 0 bases from J; junction bases left unmatched: 16. CDR1 is MNHEY, CDR2 SVGEGT, per germline. CDR3 length: 20 amino acids. The CDR3: CASSYLVRPGTGTMNTEAFF. CDR3 bases: TGTGCCAGCAGTTACCTAGTAAGACCCGGGACAGGGACTATGAACACTGAAGCTTTCTTT.

This clonotype was seen many times. The chain recombines TRBV7-9 with TRBJ2-7, with no clear D. CDR3 length: 14 residues. Trimming cost V 4 bases and J 1 base, with 11 bases left between them. Germline V gene sequence: CDR1 SEHNR, CDR2 FQNEAQ (reference sequence). The CDR3 nucleotides are TGTGCCAGCAGCTCGGCCAGCAAGTCCTACGAGCAGTACTTC. Encoded protein: CASSSASKSYEQYF.

V usage is TRBV7-2 and J usage is TRBJ1-5; perhaps TRBD1 as D (5 bases). CDR1 and CDR2 (germline): SGHTA, FQGNSA. The CDR3 extends over 14 amino acids. V was clipped by 8 bases and J by 0 bases, with 11 bases between them. The CDR3 DNA follows: TGTGCCAGCGCCCGAGGGGATAGCAATCAGCCCCAGCATTTT. It codes for CASARGDSNQPQHF.

A few counts support this clonotype. This chain links TRBV7-8 with TRBJ1-5; D gene uncertain. V lost 1 base to trimming and J lost 0 bases, with 7 bases between them. The CDR3 is 15 residues long. The germline V gene has CDR1 SGHVS and CDR2 FQNEAQ. The CDR3 region is CASSLELYSNQPQHF. CDR3 nucleotide sequence: TGTGCCAGCAGCTTAGAACTTTATAGCAATCAGCCCCAGCATTTT.

The CDR3 loop reads CASTYRLARYNEQFF. The CDR3 DNA reads as TGTGCCAGTACCTATAGGCTAGCGAGGTACAATGAGCAGTTCTTC. This chain uses TRBV19 with TRBJ2-1, with D possibly being TRBD2 (6 bases). The CDR3 has 15 residues. Deletions cut 7 bases from V and 4 bases from J, with 17 bases between. CDR1 is LNHDA and CDR2 is SQIVND in the germline V gene (reference sequence).

This clonotype showed up many times. The rearrangement uses TRBV6-5 and TRBJ2-1; 11 bases map to TRBD1. CDR3 size: 16 residues. V dropped 0 bases and J dropped 6; count of bases not matched to a gene: 4. The V gene's germline CDR1 is MNHEY and CDR2 SVGAGI. The CDR3 coding sequence is TGTGCCAGCAGTTACTCGGACAGGGGGCTGAGCAATGAGCAGTTCTTC. Amino acid sequence: CASSYSDRGLSNEQFF.

In this sample, this clonotype turned up many times. The DNA for the CDR3 is TGCAGCGTTGAGGGACTAGCGGGGGGGTTCTCCTACGAGCAGTACTTC. It encodes CSVEGLAGGFSYEQYF. This chain connects TRBV29-1 to TRBJ2-7; 16 bases line up with TRBD2. The germline gives CDR1 SQVTM, CDR2 ANQGSEA. The CDR3 runs 16 residues. V lost 3 bases to trimming and J lost 0 bases; unmatched junction nucleotides: 2.

The chain couples TRBV19 to TRBJ1-5; D is uncertain. The CDR3 loop spans 15 amino acids. Deletions cut 0 bases from V and 0 bases from J, with 6 bases between. From germline, CDR1 is LNHDA and CDR2 SQIVND (reference sequence). CDR3 nucleotide sequence: TGTGCCAGTAGTATAGAGGACGTTAGCAATCAGCCCCAGCATTTT. Its translation: CASSIEDVSNQPQHF.

This chain uses TRBV2 with TRBJ2-1; 9 bases agree with TRBD2. The CDR3 is made up of 13 amino acids. CDR1 and CDR2 (germline): SNHLY, FYNNEI. CDR3 protein: CLTGGLAGPEQFF. The CDR3 DNA is TGTCTAACTGGGGGCCTAGCGGGGCCAGAGCAGTTCTTC.

This clonotype appeared many times. This rearrangement joins TRBV12-3 or TRBV12-4 to TRBJ1-2, with 10 bases matching TRBD1. Unmatched junction bases numbered 7, after V lost 4 bases and J lost 5 bases. This CDR3 has 15 amino acids. In DNA, the CDR3 is TGTGCCAGCAGTTCCCCGGGACAGGGGTTATATGGCTACACCTTC. It codes for CASSSPGQGLYGYTF.

The CDR3 coding sequence is TGTGCCAGTAGTGAACAGGGAAGTGAGCAGTACTTC. It yields the protein CASSEQGSEQYF. The rearrangement uses TRBV19 and TRBJ2-7, with D possibly matching TRBD1 (6 bases). This CDR3 comprises 12 residues. Trimming pared 5 bases from V and 7 bases from J, leaving 12 bases between. Germline lookup yields CDR1 LNHDA and CDR2 SQIVND (reference sequence).

This clonotype was seen at least ten times. The chain combines TRBV4-1 with TRBJ2-1; TRBD2 agrees at 9 bases. The trim removed 2 bases at V and 5 bases at J, leaving 7 bases unmatched. Germline values: CDR1 MGHRA, CDR2 YSYEKL. This CDR3 has 16 residues. CDR3 loop: CASSQSVAGADNEQFF. The CDR3 DNA reads as TGCGCCAGCAGCCAAAGTGTAGCGGGGGCCGACAATGAGCAGTTCTTC.

The rearrangement links TRBV29-1 to TRBJ2-7; 11 bases map to TRBD1. CDR1 and CDR2 from the germline V gene are SQVTM and ANQGSEA. The CDR3 is 16 amino acids. V lost 2 bases to trimming and J lost 1 base; unmatched junction nucleotides: 7. In nucleotides, the CDR3 is TGCAGCGTTGAAATCTCCGGGACAGGGGGTTCCTACGAGCAGTACTTC. It encodes CSVEISGTGGSYEQYF.

The chain uses TRBV28 and TRBJ1-5; D gene unclear. CDR3 length equals 14 residues. Germline lookup yields CDR1 MDHEN and CDR2 SYDVKM. V lost 1 base and J lost 7, with 11 bases in between. CDR3: CASSLLGVGQPQHF. The CDR3 DNA follows: TGTGCCAGCAGTTTATTAGGAGTAGGGCAGCCCCAGCATTTT.

This clonotype appeared many times. The V call is TRBV7-8, the J call TRBJ2-7; D uncertain. The CDR3 contains 13 residues. Trimming stripped 1 base from V and 3 bases from J, with 7 bases between. CDR1 SGHVS and CDR2 FQNEAQ come from the germline V gene. The CDR3 sequence is CASSLGLDYEQYF. The CDR3 DNA follows: TGTGCCAGCAGCTTAGGACTTGACTACGAGCAGTACTTC.

The CDR3: CAWTVSGTVSLNYGYTF. Written as DNA, the CDR3 is TGTGCCTGGACCGTCTCCGGGACAGTTTCCCTGAATTATGGCTACACCTTC. The chain carries TRBV30 and TRBJ1-2, with 7 bases identical to TRBD1. This CDR3 has 17 residues. Looked up from germline, CDR1 is GTSNPN and CDR2 is SVGIG (reference sequence). V was pared by 4 bases and J by 5 bases, with 19 bases of the junction left unmatched.